A selection of T cell receptor beta chains follows, all from one sample in a study of Ad26.COV2.S vaccination and SARS-CoV-2 variants. Produced via immunoSEQ multiplex PCR; TCRdb's table is partial and in-frame only. Here the sample spans approximately 340,000 clones, approximately 84% being singletons. The sequenced sample was peripheral blood, obtained in a trial of Ad26.COV2.S vaccine versus placebo. Receptor source: a person aged 18-60 years who received the Ad26.COV2.S COVID-19 vaccine or a placebo. Each CDR3 is given with its conserved first and last residue. Fields, in order: clone size, D gene, V gene, J gene, CDR3 protein, CDR3 DNA. A D gene is named only where the DNA matches it firmly. Clone size is stated in some rows and not others, as once, few, many or a class when expanded.

>NA|NA|TRBV6-2/TRBV6-3|TRBJ2-5
CASSYTESETQYF
TGTGCCAGCAGTTACACGGAATCCGAGACCCAGTACTTC
>NA|TRBD1|TRBV7-9|TRBJ2-7
CASSPRTGAAAGYEQYF
TGTGCCAGCAGCCCGAGGACAGGGGCGGCGGCGGGGTACGAGCAGTACTTC
>NA|NA|TRBV5-1|TRBJ1-2
CASSILAGGADGYTF
TGCGCCAGCAGCATCCTAGCGGGGGGAGCGGATGGCTACACCTTC
>NA|NA|TRBV29-1|TRBJ2-3
CSAQALADTQYF
TGCAGCGCTCAAGCGTTAGCAGATACGCAGTATTTT
>few|TRBD1|TRBV6-5|TRBJ1-2
CASSTRTGGYGYTF
TGTGCCAGCAGTACCCGGACAGGCGGCTATGGCTACACCTTC
>many|NA|TRBV27|TRBJ1-2
CASFSRRPGAFYGYTF
TGTGCCAGCTTCTCTCGTAGACCGGGGGCGTTCTATGGCTACACCTTC
>NA|NA|TRBV7-9|TRBJ1-4
CASSSDRGNEKLFF
TGTGCCAGCAGTTCGGACAGAGGGAATGAAAAACTGTTTTTT
>NA|NA|TRBV28|TRBJ1-5
CASSLYRASNSNQPQHF
TGTGCCAGCAGTTTATACAGAGCATCGAATAGCAATCAGCCCCAGCATTTT
>NA|NA|TRBV5-6|TRBJ1-5
CASSLGKGLMNQPQHF
TGTGCCAGCAGTTTGGGAAAGGGACTTATGAATCAGCCCCAGCATTTT
>NA|NA|TRBV6-5|TRBJ1-1
CASGLGQNTEAFF
TGTGCCAGCGGACTGGGACAGAACACTGAAGCTTTCTTT
>NA|NA|TRBV7-8|TRBJ2-1
CASSLRPGNDYNEQFF
TGTGCCAGCAGCTTACGGCCAGGGAATGACTACAATGAGCAGTTCTTC
>NA|TRBD2|TRBV28|TRBJ2-7
CASSFGVGGSPTYEQYF
TGTGCCAGCAGTTTTGGAGTAGGCGGGAGCCCCACCTACGAGCAGTACTTC
>NA|NA|TRBV2|TRBJ1-5
CASSQGRGNQPQHF
TGTGCCAGCAGCCAGGGGAGGGGAAATCAGCCCCAGCATTTT
>NA|NA|TRBV6-2/TRBV6-3|TRBJ1-5
CASSYTNFNQPQHF
TGTGCCAGCAGTTACACTAATTTTAATCAGCCCCAGCATTTT
>NA|TRBD2|TRBV6-5|TRBJ2-1
CASSQGREEFF
TGTGCCAGCAGTCAGGGGCGGGAGGAGTTCTTC
>NA|NA|TRBV3-1/TRBV3-2|TRBJ1-4
CASSHGALEEKLFF
TGTGCCAGCAGCCATGGGGCGCTTGAGGAAAAACTGTTTTTT
>few|NA|TRBV5-6|TRBJ1-6
CASSLPTNSPLHF
TGTGCCAGCAGCTTACCAACAAATTCACCCCTCCACTTT
>NA|TRBD2|TRBV11-2|TRBJ2-3
CASSSRTSGGTDTQYF
TGTGCCAGCAGCTCCCGGACTAGCGGGGGCACAGATACGCAGTATTTT
>NA|NA|TRBV7-9|TRBJ1-6
CASSLARGKNSPLHF
TGTGCCAGCAGCTTGGCCCGGGGTAAAAATTCACCCCTCCACTTT
>once|NA|TRBV21-1|TRBJ2-7
CASSKEYGDRGSYEQYF
TGTGCCAGCAGCAAAGAGTACGGGGACAGGGGGTCCTACGAGCAGTACTTC
>few|NA|TRBV4-1|TRBJ2-1
CASSQGTAFKTYNEQFF
TGCGCCAGCAGCCAAGGGACAGCTTTTAAGACCTACAATGAGCAGTTCTTC
>NA|NA|TRBV6-6|TRBJ2-7
CASRLPGRGHEQYF
TGTGCCAGCAGACTGCCGGGCCGCGGCCACGAGCAGTACTTC
>NA|NA|TRBV24-1|TRBJ1-5
CATDQSGGIENQPQHF
TGTGCCACCGATCAATCTGGGGGGATTGAAAATCAGCCCCAGCATTTT
>NA|TRBD2|TRBV7-2|TRBJ2-5
CASSLGTSGGALRETQYF
TGTGCCAGCAGCTTAGGGACTAGCGGGGGGGCATTAAGGGAGACCCAGTACTTC